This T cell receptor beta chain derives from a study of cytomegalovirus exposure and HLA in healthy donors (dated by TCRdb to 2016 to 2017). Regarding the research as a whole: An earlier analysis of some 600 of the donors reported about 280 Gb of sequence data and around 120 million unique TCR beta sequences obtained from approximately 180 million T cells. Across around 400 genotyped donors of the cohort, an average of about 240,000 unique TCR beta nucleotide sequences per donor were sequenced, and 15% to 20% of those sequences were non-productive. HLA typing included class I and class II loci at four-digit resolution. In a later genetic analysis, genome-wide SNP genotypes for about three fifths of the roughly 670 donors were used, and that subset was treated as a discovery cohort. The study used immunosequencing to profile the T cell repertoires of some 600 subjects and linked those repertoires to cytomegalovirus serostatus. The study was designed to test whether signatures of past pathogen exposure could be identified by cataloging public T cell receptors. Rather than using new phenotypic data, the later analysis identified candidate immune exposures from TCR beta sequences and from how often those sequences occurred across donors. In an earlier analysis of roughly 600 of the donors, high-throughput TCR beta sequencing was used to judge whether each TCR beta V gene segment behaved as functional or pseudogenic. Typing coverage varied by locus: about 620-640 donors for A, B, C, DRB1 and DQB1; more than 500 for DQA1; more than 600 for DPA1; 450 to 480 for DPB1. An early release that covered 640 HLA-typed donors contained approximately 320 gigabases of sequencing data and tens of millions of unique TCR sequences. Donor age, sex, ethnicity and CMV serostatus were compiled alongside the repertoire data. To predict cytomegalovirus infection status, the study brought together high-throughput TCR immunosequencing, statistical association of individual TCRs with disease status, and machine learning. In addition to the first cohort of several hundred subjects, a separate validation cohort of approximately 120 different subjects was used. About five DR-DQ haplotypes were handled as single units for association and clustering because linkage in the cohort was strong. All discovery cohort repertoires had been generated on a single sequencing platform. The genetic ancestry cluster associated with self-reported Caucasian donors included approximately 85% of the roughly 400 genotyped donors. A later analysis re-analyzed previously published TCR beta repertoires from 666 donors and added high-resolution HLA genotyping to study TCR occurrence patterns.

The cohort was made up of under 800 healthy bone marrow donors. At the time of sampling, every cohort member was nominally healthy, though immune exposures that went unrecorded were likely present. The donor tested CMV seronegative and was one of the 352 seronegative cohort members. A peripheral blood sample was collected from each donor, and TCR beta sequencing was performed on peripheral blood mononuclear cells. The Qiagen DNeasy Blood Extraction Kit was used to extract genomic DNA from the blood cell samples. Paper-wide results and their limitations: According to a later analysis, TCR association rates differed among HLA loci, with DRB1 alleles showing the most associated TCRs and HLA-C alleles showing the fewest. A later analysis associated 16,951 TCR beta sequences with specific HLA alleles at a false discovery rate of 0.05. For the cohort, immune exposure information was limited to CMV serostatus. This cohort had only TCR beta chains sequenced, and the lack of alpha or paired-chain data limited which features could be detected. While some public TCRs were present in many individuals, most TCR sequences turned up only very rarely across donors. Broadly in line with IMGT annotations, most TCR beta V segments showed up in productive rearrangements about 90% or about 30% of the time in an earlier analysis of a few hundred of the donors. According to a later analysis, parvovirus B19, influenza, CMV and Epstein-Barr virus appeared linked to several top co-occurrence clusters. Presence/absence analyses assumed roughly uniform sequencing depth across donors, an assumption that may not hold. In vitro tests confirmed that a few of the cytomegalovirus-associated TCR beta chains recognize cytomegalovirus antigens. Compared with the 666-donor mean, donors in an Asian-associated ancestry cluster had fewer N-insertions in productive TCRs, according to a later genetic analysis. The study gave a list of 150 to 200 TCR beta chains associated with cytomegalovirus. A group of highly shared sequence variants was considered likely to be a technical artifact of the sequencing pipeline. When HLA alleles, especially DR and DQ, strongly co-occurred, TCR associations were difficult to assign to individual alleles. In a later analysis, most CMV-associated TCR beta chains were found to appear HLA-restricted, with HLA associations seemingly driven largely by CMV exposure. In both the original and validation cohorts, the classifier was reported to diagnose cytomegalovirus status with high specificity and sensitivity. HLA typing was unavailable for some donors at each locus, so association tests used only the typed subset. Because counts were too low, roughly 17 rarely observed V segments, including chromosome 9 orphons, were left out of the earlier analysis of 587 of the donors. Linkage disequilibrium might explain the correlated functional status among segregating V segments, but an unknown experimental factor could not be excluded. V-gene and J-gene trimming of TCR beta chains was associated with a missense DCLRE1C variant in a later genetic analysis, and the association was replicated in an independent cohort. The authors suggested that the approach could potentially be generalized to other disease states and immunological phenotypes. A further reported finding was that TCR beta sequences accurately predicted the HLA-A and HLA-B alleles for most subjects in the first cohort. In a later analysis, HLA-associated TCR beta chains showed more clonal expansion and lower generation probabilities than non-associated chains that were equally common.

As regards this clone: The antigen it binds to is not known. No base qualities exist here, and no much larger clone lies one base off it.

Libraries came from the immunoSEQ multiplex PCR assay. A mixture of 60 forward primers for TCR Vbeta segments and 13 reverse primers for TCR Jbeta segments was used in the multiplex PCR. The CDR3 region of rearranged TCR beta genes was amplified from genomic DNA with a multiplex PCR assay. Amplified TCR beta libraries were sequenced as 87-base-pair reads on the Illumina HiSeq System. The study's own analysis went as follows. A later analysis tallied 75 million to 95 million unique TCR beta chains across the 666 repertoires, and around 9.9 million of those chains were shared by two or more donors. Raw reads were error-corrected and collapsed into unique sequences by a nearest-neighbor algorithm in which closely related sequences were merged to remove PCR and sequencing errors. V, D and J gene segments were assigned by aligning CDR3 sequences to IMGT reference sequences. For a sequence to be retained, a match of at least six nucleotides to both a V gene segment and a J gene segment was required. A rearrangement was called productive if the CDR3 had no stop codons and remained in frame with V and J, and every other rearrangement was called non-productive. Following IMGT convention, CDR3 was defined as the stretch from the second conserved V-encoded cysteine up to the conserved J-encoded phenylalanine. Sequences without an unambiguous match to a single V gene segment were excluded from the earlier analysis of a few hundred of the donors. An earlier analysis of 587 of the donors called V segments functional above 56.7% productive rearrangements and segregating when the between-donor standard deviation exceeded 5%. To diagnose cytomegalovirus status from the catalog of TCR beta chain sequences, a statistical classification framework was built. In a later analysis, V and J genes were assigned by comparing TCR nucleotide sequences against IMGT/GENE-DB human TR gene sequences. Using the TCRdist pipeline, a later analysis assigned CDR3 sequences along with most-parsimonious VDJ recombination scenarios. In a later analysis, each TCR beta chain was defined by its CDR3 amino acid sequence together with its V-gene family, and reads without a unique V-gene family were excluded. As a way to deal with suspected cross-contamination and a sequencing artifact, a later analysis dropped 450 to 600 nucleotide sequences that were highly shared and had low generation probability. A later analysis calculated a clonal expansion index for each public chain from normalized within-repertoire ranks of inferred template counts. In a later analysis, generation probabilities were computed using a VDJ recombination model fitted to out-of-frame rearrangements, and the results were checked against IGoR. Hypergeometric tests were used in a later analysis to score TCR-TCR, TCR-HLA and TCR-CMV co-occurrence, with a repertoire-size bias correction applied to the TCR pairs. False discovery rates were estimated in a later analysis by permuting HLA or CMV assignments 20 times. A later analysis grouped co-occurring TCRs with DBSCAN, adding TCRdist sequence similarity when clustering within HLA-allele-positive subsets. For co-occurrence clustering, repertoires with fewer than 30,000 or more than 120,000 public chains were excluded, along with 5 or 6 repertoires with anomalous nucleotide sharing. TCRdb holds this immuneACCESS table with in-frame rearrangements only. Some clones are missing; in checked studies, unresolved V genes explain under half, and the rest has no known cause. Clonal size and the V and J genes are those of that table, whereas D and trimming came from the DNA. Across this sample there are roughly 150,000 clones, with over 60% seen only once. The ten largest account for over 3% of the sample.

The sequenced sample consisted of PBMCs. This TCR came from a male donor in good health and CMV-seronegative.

CDR3 region: CASSLIGDTYGYTF. The base sequence is TGTGCCAGCAGTTTGATAGGGGATACCTATGGCTACACCTTC. This sequence uses TRBV28 and TRBJ1-2, with a tentative D gene TRBD1 over 5 matching bases. Inclusive of the bounding cysteine and phenylalanine, the CDR3 is 14 residues long. The only DNA kept is the CDR3, 42 bases in frame from the first base. According to the germline V gene, CDR1 reads MDHEN and CDR2 reads SYDVKM. V is shortened by 3 bases, J by 4 bases, and the region joining them spans 12 bases.